Listed here is a single T cell receptor beta chain. Its antigen is unidentified. The data belong to a study of CXCR4 blockade with PD-1 therapy in pancreatic cancer. This CDR3 region has 13 residues. Germline-derived CDR1 and CDR2 are SQVTM and ANQGSEA. Deletions cut 1 base from V and 5 bases from J, with 11 bases between. Study-wide findings and caveats: Tumor clonality averaged roughly 0.15 versus 0.05 in healthy blood, not predicting survival.

Only in-frame clones appear in the TCRdb table, and some are missing; sequencing was by immunoSEQ multiplex PCR. There are 4,000 to 6,500 clones in the sample; around 59% occur only once, and 6% to 7% lies in the top ten. The V and J genes are TRBV29-1 and TRBJ2-5; D is undetermined. Input material: tumor tissue. This clonotype was sampled from a human donor with pancreatic ductal adenocarcinoma. The CDR3 is CSVEGPVGETQYF. CDR3 nucleotide sequence: TGCAGCGTTGAAGGGCCGGTGGGGGAGACCCAGTACTTC. The full variable domain, in which reference TRBV29-1 and TRBJ2-5 provide the parts outside the CDR3, is SAVISQKPSRDICQRGTSLTIQCQVDSQVTMMFWYRQQPGQSLTLIATANQGSEATYESGFVIDKFPISRPNLTFSTLTVSNMSPEDSSIYLCSVEGPVGETQYFGPGTRLLVL.